The sequence of this T cell receptor beta chain was determined in a study of blood T cell repertoires in COVID-19. The table lists this clone with a count of one. The junction shows a germline mismatch at one end, possibly a read error. Looked up from germline, CDR1 is GTSNPN and CDR2 is SVGIG (reference sequence). CDR3 size: 17 residues. Clones were sequenced by immunoSEQ multiplex PCR, and TCRdb holds only the in-frame ones, with some missing. The table includes about 200,000 clones, over 85% detected once. Sequencing was carried out using PBMCs or T cells enriched from blood (not recorded which). This sequence originates from a woman in her 30s with acute COVID-19. This sequence joins TRBV30 and TRBJ2-7, with 7 bases fitting TRBD1. The CDR3 nucleotides read TGTGCCTGGAGTGTTGGTCCGACAGGGCATATCTCCCACGAGCAGTACTTC. Its translation is CAWSVGPTGHISHEQYF.